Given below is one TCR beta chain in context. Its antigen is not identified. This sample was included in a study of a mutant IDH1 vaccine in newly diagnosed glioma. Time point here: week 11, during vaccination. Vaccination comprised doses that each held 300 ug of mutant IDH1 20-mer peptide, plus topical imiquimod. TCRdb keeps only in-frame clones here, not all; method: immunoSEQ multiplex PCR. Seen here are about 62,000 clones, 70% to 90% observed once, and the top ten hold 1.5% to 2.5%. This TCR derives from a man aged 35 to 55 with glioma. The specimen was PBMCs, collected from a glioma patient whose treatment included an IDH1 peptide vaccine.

The CDR3 sequence: CASSQYPGLTFQNEQFF. The DNA of the CDR3 is TGCGCCAGCAGCCAATACCCCGGCCTTACATTTCAGAATGAGCAGTTCTTC. J is TRBJ2-1 and V is TRBV4-1; the D is unclear. The germline V gene has CDR1 MGHRA and CDR2 YSYEKL. CDR3 length: 17 amino acids. Trimming left V 2 bases short and J 7 bases short, with 21 bases between.